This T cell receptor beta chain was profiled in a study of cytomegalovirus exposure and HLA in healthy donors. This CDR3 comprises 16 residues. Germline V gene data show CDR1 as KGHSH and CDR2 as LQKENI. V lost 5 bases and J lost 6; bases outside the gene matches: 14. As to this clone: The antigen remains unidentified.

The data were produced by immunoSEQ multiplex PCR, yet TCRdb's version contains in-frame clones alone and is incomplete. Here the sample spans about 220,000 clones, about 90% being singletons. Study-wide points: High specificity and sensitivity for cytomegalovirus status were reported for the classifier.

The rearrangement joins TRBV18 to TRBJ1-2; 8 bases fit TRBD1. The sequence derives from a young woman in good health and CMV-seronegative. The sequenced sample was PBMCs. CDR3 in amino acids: CASSKYRGQGENGYTF. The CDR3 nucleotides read TGTGCCAGCTCAAAGTACCGCGGACAGGGAGAAAATGGCTACACCTTC.